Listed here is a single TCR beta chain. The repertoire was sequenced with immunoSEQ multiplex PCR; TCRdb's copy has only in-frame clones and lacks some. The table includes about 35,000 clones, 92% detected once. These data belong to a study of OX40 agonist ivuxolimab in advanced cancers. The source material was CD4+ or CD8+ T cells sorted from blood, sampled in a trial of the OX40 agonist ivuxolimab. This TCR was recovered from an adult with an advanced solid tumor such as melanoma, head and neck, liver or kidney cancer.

The CDR3 spells CATSTLSRTGANVLTF. In DNA, the CDR3 is TGTGCCACCAGCACCCTTTCAAGAACCGGGGCCAACGTCCTGACTTTC. The rearrangement joins TRBV15 to TRBJ2-6; no clear D gene. Trimming stripped 4 bases from V and 4 bases from J, with 14 bases between. The CDR3 is 16 amino acids. Per the germline V gene, CDR1 is LNHNV and CDR2 is YYDKDF (reference sequence).